The sequence of this T cell receptor beta chain was determined in a study of shared clonotypes between healthy human individuals. CDR3 length: 15 residues. Trimming cost V 4 bases and J 1 base, with 14 bases left between them. CDR1 is SGDLS and CDR2 is YYNGEE in the germline V gene. As regards this clone: Antigen: not known.

Genomic DNA per cell subset filled all wells of several immunoSEQ plates. Libraries were prepared by immunoSEQ multiplex PCR; TCRdb keeps only in-frame clonotypes and omits some of them. The sample lists a few million clones; 85% to 95% were seen once. In the naive CD8 group, cells lacked CD45RO and were positively selected for CCR7, so terminally differentiated effector memory CD45RA+ cells were left out. Study-wide findings and caveats: Some clonotypes were shared by all four sorted-subset donors, while others were not shared. The non-shared ones had lower generation probabilities than the shared ones.

The V and J genes are TRBV9 and TRBJ1-1, with D uncertain. Sequenced input: naive CD8+ T cells from PBMCs. The TCR was taken from a man aged 18 to 30 in good health. Some clones in this sample may be carry-over from other donors' samples. The DNA of the CDR3 is TGTGCCAGCAGCCCGCCCCCCCCAGGGAACACTGAAGCTTTCTTT. It specifies CASSPPPPGNTEAFF. The full variable domain, rest sourced from reference TRBV9 and TRBJ1-1, is DSGVTQTPKHLITATGQRVTLRCSPRSGDLSVYWYQQSLDQGLQFLIQYYNGEERAKGNILERFSAQQFPDLHSELNLSSLELGDSALYFCASSPPPPGNTEAFFGQGTRLTVV.